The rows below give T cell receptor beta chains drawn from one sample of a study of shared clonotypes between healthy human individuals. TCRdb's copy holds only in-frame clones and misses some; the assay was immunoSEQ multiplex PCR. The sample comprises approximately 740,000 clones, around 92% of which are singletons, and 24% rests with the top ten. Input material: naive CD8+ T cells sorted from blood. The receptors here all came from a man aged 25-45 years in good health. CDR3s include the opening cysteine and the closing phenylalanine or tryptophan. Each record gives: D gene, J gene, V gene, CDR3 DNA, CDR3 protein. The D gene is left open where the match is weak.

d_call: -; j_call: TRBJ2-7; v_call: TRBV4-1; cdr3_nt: TGCGCCAGCAGCCAAGGAGGGGGAGTTACCTACGAGCAGTACTTC; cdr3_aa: CASSQGGGVTYEQYF
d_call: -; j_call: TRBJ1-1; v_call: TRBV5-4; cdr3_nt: TGTGCCAGCAGCTATGGCGGCACTGAAGCTTTCTTT; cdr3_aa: CASSYGGTEAFF
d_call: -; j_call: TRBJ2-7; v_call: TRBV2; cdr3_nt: TGTGCCAGCAGTGAAGGCTTGGGACGGTTCTCCTACGAGCAGTACTTC; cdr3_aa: CASSEGLGRFSYEQYF
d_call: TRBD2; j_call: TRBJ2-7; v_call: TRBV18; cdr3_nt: TGTGCCAGCTCACCAGAACTAGCGGGGGCTTACGAGCAGTACTTC; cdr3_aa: CASSPELAGAYEQYF
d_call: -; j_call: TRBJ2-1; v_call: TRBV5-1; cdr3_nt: TGCGCCAGCAGCTTGGCTCCATTTCGTGAGCAGTTCTTC; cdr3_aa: CASSLAPFREQFF
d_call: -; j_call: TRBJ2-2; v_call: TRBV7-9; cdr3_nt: TGTGCCAGCAGCTTAAAGGGGACTTCAAACACCGGGGAGCTGTTTTTT; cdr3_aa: CASSLKGTSNTGELFF
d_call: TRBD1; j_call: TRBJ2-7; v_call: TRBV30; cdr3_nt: TGTGCCTGGAGTGTAGGACAGGGCTACGAGCAGTACTTC; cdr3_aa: CAWSVGQGYEQYF
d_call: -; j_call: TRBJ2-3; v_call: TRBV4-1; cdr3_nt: TGCGCCAGCAGCCAAGATAGTTTGCCAGATACGCAGTATTTT; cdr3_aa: CASSQDSLPDTQYF
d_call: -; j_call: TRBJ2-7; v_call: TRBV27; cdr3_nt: TGTGCCAGCAGAACCACTAGCTACGAGCAGTACTTC; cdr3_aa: CASRTTSYEQYF
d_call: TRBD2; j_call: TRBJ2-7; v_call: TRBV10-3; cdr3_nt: TGTGCCATCAGTGAGAGGGAGGGAAGGTTCAACGAGCAGTACTTC; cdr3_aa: CAISEREGRFNEQYF
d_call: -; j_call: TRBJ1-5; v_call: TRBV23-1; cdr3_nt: TGCGCCAGCAGTCAAACCGGCAGGAGGGAAAAGCCCCAGCATTTT; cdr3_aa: CASSQTGRREKPQHF
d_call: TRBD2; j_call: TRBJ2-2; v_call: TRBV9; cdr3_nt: TGTGCCAGCACGGCGGGAGCTACCGGGGAGCTGTTTTTT; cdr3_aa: CASTAGATGELFF